This TCR beta chain was sequenced during a study of blood T cell repertoires in COVID-19. The CDR3 runs 13 residues. Germline lookup yields CDR1 SGHAT and CDR2 FQNNGV. V lost 2 bases and J lost 2, with 7 bases in between. The table came from immunoSEQ multiplex PCR; TCRdb's copy has only in-frame clones and leaves some out. This sample has roughly 100,000 clones, with 87% found just once. The V gene is TRBV11-2, the J gene TRBJ2-7; D call uncertain. The sequence was obtained from a man aged 45-65 years in a cohort sampled during active COVID-19. Sequencing was carried out using peripheral blood. CDR3 sequence (DNA): TGTGCCAGCAGCTTATCCCCTGCCTACGAGCAGTACTTC. Protein: CASSLSPAYEQYF.